In this sample, the clone carrying this T cell receptor beta chain turned up a few times. Antigen: not known. Each of the donors had around 10 milliliters of peripheral blood drawn into EDTA-treated Vacutainer tubes. With a J-beta primer mix and a sample-barcoded 5' primer, a second PCR ran roughly 6 to 11 cycles. Each cDNA molecule was tagged by a template-switch adaptor that had 12 random nucleotides. TCRdb analysed the 5' RACE reads with MiXCR anew, one entry per CDR3 protein. The sample carries 850,000 to 1,000,000 distinct CDR3 sequences, roughly 52% recorded once. This sample was included in a study of blood T cells in healthy people across ages. Whole-study findings and limits: TCR beta diversity per million T cells fell roughly linearly with age.

The sequence was obtained from a man aged 25-45 years in good health. Sequencing was carried out using blood.

CDR3 in DNA: TGTGCCAGCAGCTCCACACAGGGCCCCTCCTACGAGCAGTACTTC. This gives the protein CASSSTQGPSYEQYF. This chain links TRBV5-4 with TRBJ2-7, with TRBD1 as a possible D gene (6 bases). Per germline, CDR1 SGHNT and CDR2 YYREEE (reference sequence). With 3 bases removed from V and 0 bases from J, the gap between germline ends came to 13 bases. This CDR3 has 15 residues. Variable domain in full (rest from reference TRBV5-4 and TRBJ2-7): ETGVTQSPTHLIKTRGQQVTLRCSSQSGHNTVSWYQQALGQGPQFIFQYYREEENGRGNFPPRFSGLQFPNYSSELNVNALELDDSALYLCASSSTQGPSYEQYFGPGTRLTVT.